The 13 T cell receptor beta chains below come from one sample, sequenced in a study of cytomegalovirus exposure and HLA in healthy donors. Primers: 60 Vbeta forward and 13 Jbeta reverse. Data came from immunoSEQ multiplex PCR; TCRdb stores just in-frame clones and leaves some out. The profile shows fewer than 200,000 clones, over 75% of them singletons. Sequences were obtained from PBMCs. These receptors were collected from a male donor in good health and CMV-seronegative.

The V call is TRBV7-2, the J call TRBJ2-1; possibly TRBD2 for D (7 bases). Germline values: CDR1 SGHTA, CDR2 FQGNSA. Trimming took 5 bases from V and 7 from J, leaving 18 bases between them. The CDR3 loop spans 15 amino acids. The CDR3 nucleotides are TGTGCCAGCAGCCCTACCCGGGGGGCTGGTAATGAGCAGTTCTTC. Protein sequence: CASSPTRGAGNEQFF.

The chain has TRBV15 and TRBJ1-5, with 8 bases identical to TRBD1. This CDR3 region has 20 residues. Germline lookup yields CDR1 LNHNV and CDR2 YYDKDF (reference sequence). The trim removed 0 bases at V and 6 bases at J, leaving 19 bases unmatched. CDR3 region: CATSRDLRGAGGLMTQPQHF. The CDR3 DNA reads TGTGCCACCAGCAGAGATTTACGCGGGGCAGGGGGCCTCATGACTCAGCCCCAGCATTTT.

V and J are TRBV5-5 and TRBJ2-5; no clear D gene. The germline V gene encodes CDR1 SGHKS and CDR2 YYEKEE (reference sequence). This CDR3 is built from 13 residues. Trimming left V 1 base short and J 7 bases short, with 11 bases between. This CDR3 reads CASSLRHAGTQYF. The CDR3 DNA is TGTGCCAGCAGCTTGCGTCATGCAGGGACCCAGTACTTC.

The J gene is TRBJ1-4, the V gene TRBV10-1, with TRBD1 matching 7 bases. The CDR3 loop spans 14 amino acids. CDR1 WNHNN and CDR2 SYGVQD come from the germline V gene (reference sequence). Losses at the gene ends were 3 bases for V and 5 bases for J; bases not matched to a gene: 3. CDR3 DNA: TGCGCCAGCAGTGATGGCAGGGGGAATGAAAAACTGTTTTTT. Encoded protein: CASSDGRGNEKLFF.

This clone has just one count. The V gene is TRBV4-3, the J gene TRBJ2-7; the D gene is possibly TRBD2 (5 bases). The V gene's germline CDR1 is LGHNA and CDR2 YSLEER. The CDR3 is made up of 18 amino acids. V was pared by 4 bases and J by 3 bases, with 25 bases between. CDR3: CASSPRYGRGSVSYEQYF. The CDR3 DNA reads as TGCGCCAGCAGCCCTCGTTATGGCCGGGGATCGGTTAGCTACGAGCAGTACTTC.

The rearrangement uses TRBV11-3 and TRBJ2-3; 12 nucleotides line up with TRBD1. Losses at the gene ends were 5 bases for V and 2 bases for J; bases not matched to a gene: 5. Looked up from germline, CDR1 is SGHNT and CDR2 is YENEEA. The CDR3 length is 16 residues. The DNA for the CDR3 is TGTGCCAGCAGCGCGGGACAGGGGGCCCACACAGATACGCAGTATTTT. Residues: CASSAGQGAHTDTQYF.

The genes are TRBV6-1 and TRBJ2-7; 7 nucleotides align to TRBD1. The V segment lost 8 bases and the J segment 1 base; nucleotides outside the gene matches: 11. The CDR3 covers 15 residues. Per the germline V gene, CDR1 is MNHNS and CDR2 is SASEGT. The DNA for the CDR3 is TGTGCCAGCGAAACTAGGACAGGCCTATCCTACGAGCAGTACTTC. Amino acid sequence: CASETRTGLSYEQYF.

The chain is built from TRBV7-2 and TRBJ2-2; weak D call: TRBD1 (5 bases). Germline CDR1 reads SGHTA; CDR2 reads FQGNSA. The CDR3 runs to 16 residues. The ends were cut back, 0 bases at V and 0 bases at J, with 8 bases in the middle. CDR3 bases: TGTGCCAGCAGCTTAGCGGTGACAGCGAACACCGGGGAGCTGTTTTTT. Translated: CASSLAVTANTGELFF.

This rearrangement joins TRBV19 to TRBJ2-1; a possible D gene is TRBD2 (6 bases). The CDR3 loop spans 14 amino acids. CDR1 LNHDA and CDR2 SQIVND come from the germline V gene (reference sequence). Between the trimmed V and J ends, which lost 3 bases and 4 bases, there was a span of 10 bases. CDR3 nucleotide sequence: TGTGCCAGTAGTATTACAGGAGGGTACAATGAGCAGTTCTTC. It yields the protein CASSITGGYNEQFF.

This clone has more than one count but fewer than ten. The chain links TRBV7-9 to TRBJ2-3; TRBD2 is a possible D gene (5 bases). Trimming took off 4 bases at V and 4 bases at J, with 12 bases between the two ends. The CDR3 contains 14 residues. Germline CDR1 and CDR2: SEHNR and FQNEAQ (reference sequence). Here the CDR3 DNA reads TGTGCCAGCAGCTCCTGGTTGGAGGCAGATACGCAGTATTTT. This translates into CASSSWLEADTQYF.

This chain joins TRBV2 and TRBJ2-7; no clear D. The V end was cut by 2 bases, the J end by 4 bases, with 6 bases between. Germline V gene data show CDR1 as SNHLY and CDR2 as FYNNEI. CDR3 size: 12 residues. The CDR3 loop is CASSELEYEQYF. The CDR3 DNA is TGTGCCAGCAGTGAACTCGAGTACGAGCAGTACTTC.

V usage is TRBV7-9 and J usage is TRBJ1-1; possibly TRBD1 for D (6 bases). V dropped 1 base and J dropped 6 bases, with 15 bases sitting between them. CDR1 and CDR2 (germline): SEHNR, FQNEAQ (reference sequence). The CDR3 covers 15 residues. In DNA form, the CDR3 reads TGTGCCAGCAGCTTAGGTCAGGGGACGCGTCCTGAAGCTTTCTTT. It is translated as CASSLGQGTRPEAFF.

CDR3 region: CASSLQGLYGYTF. DNA of the CDR3: TGCGCCAGCAGCCTTCAGGGGCTCTATGGCTACACCTTC. The chain is built from TRBV5-1 and TRBJ1-2, with a possible D match to TRBD1 (6 bases). The CDR3 sequence is 13 residues long. The V gene lost 4 bases and the J gene lost 4 bases, with 11 bases spanning the gap. Germline values: CDR1 SGHRS, CDR2 YFSETQ.